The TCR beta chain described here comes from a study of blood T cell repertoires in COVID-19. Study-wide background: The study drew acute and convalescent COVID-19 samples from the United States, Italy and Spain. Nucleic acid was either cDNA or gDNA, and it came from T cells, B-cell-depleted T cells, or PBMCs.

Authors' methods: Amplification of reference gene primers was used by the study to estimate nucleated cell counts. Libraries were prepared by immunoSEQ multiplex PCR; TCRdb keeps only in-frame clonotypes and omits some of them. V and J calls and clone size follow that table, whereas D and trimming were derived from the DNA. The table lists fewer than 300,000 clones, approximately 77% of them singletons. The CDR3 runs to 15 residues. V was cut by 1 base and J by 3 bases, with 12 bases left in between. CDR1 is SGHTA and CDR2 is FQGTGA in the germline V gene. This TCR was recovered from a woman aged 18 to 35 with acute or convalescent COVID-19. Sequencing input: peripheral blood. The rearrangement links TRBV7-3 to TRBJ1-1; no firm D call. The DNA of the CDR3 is TGTGCCAGCAGCTTAATGGGGTCGGGAGACACTGAAGCTTTCTTT. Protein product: CASSLMGSGDTEAFF.